Each of the 10 T cell receptor beta chains below was sequenced from the same sample in a study of cytomegalovirus exposure and HLA in healthy donors. The method was immunoSEQ multiplex PCR; TCRdb's version includes in-frame clones alone and lacks a portion of them. The sample lists approximately 180,000 clones, roughly 83% seen once, with more than 1.1% in the top ten. The sequenced sample consisted of PBMCs. These receptors were obtained from a woman between 18 and 29 years old in good health and CMV-seronegative.

Only a few counts were recorded for this clone. In DNA form, the CDR3 reads TGTGCCAGCAGTTCGACAGATCAGCCCCAGCATTTT. Its protein product is CASSSTDQPQHF. V is TRBV6-5 and J is TRBJ1-5, with D possibly matching TRBD1 (5 bases). V shed 4 bases and J shed 5 bases, with 6 bases lying between them. This CDR3 is built from 12 residues. The germline V gene has CDR1 MNHEY and CDR2 SVGAGI.

The chain carries TRBV6-5 and TRBJ2-3, with a tentative D call TRBD1 (6 bases). Germline values: CDR1 MNHEY, CDR2 SVGAGI. The CDR3 runs to 13 residues. V lost 11 bases and J 2 bases, leaving 14 bases between the germline ends. This chain's CDR3 is CACTRGDTDTQYF. The CDR3 nucleotides are TGTGCCTGTACCAGGGGTGACACAGATACGCAGTATTTT.

V and J are TRBV13 and TRBJ1-2; 7 bases align to TRBD1. The CDR3 contains 18 residues. The V segment lost 0 bases and the J segment 7 bases; nucleotides outside the gene matches: 17. Germline CDR1 is PRHDT and CDR2 is FYEKMQ (reference sequence). The CDR3 DNA reads TGTGCCAGCAGCTTAGGCAACAGGGGCGGCGTCGGTTCGGGTGGCTACACCTTC. As protein: CASSLGNRGGVGSGGYTF.

This chain uses TRBV2 with TRBJ2-3, with 10 bases lining up with TRBD2. This CDR3 is 13 amino acids long. Germline values: CDR1 SNHLY, CDR2 FYNNEI. V dropped 8 bases and J dropped 6; count of bases not matched to a gene: 5. The CDR3 coding sequence is TGTGCCAGCGAGCGGGAGGGCCTTGATACGCAGTATTTT. It is translated as CASEREGLDTQYF.

This clone was seen once. The V and J genes are TRBV5-4 and TRBJ2-4; the D gene is possibly TRBD1 (6 bases). Germline V gene lookup returns CDR1 SGHNT and CDR2 YYREEE (reference sequence). Trimming shortened V by 4 bases and J by 0 bases, and 8 bases separated the two germline ends. The CDR3 sequence is 14 residues long. The CDR3 reads CASSQGIAKNIQYF. The CDR3 DNA follows: TGTGCCAGCAGCCAGGGGATAGCCAAAAACATTCAGTACTTC.

The chain couples TRBV19 to TRBJ1-5; 7 bases agree with TRBD1. From germline, CDR1 is LNHDA and CDR2 SQIVND (reference sequence). The CDR3 is 14 amino acids. With V trimmed by 6 bases and J by 3 bases, 5 bases remained unmatched. The CDR3 nucleotides are TGTGCCAGTAGGATTACAGGGGACAATCAGCCCCAGCATTTT. Its protein is CASRITGDNQPQHF.

The rearrangement links TRBV6-4 to TRBJ1-5, with TRBD1 matching 8 bases. V dropped 5 bases and J dropped 2; count of bases not matched to a gene: 5. The CDR3 extends over 15 amino acids. Germline values: CDR1 MRHNA, CDR2 SNTAGT. The CDR3 region is CASSPETGGNQPQHF. CDR3 sequence (DNA): TGTGCCAGCAGTCCGGAGACAGGGGGCAATCAGCCCCAGCATTTT.

The chain uses TRBV5-4 and TRBJ1-6; no clear D gene. Per germline, CDR1 SGHNT and CDR2 YYREEE (reference sequence). The germline V and J ends were trimmed by 1 base and 7 bases, with 9 bases remaining between them. The CDR3 loop spans 14 amino acids. CDR3 sequence: CASSLFSGNSPLHF. The CDR3 DNA is TGTGCCAGCAGCTTGTTTTCGGGGAATTCACCCCTCCACTTT. Full variable domain (outside the CDR3, taken from reference TRBV5-4 and TRBJ1-6): ETGVTQSPTHLIKTRGQQVTLRCSSQSGHNTVSWYQQALGQGPQFIFQYYREEENGRGNFPPRFSGLQFPNYSSELNVNALELDDSALYLCASSLFSGNSPLHFGNGTRLTVT.

This chain uses TRBV5-1 with TRBJ1-1, with D uncertain. Germline CDR1 is SGHRS and CDR2 is YFSETQ. Trimming took 3 bases from V and 6 from J, leaving 15 bases between them. The CDR3 contains 14 residues. The DNA of the CDR3 is TGCGCCAGCAGCTCCGGACCGAGGCGGGCTGAAGCTTTCTTT. Translated: CASSSGPRRAEAFF.

The rearrangement joins TRBV29-1 to TRBJ1-1, with D possibly matching TRBD1 (5 bases). The ends were cut back, 4 bases at V and 4 bases at J, with 10 bases in the middle. Germline V gives CDR1 SQVTM, CDR2 ANQGSEA. The CDR3 loop spans 12 amino acids. The CDR3 loop is CSVGQGGTEAFF. The CDR3 DNA follows: TGCAGCGTTGGGCAGGGAGGCACTGAAGCTTTCTTT.